Listed below are T cell receptor beta chains from one sample, sequenced in a study of blood T cells in healthy people across ages. In TCRdb, the 5' RACE reads were re-called with MiXCR into one record per CDR3 protein. The sample comprises 800,000 or so distinct CDR3 sequences, approximately 25% of which are singletons, and approximately 4% rests with the top ten. This sample also belongs to another study, concerning T cells of mothers and their children.

Input material: blood. All receptors come from a boy younger than 18 in good health. Both conserved end residues are part of each CDR3. The order of the fields is D gene, clone size, V gene, J gene, CDR3 DNA, CDR3 protein. D genes are given only for firm matches. Clone size is not always given. Where it is, it says once, few, many or a class for expanded clones.

D: TRBD1; size: -; V: TRBV6-1; J: TRBJ1-2; DNA: TGTGCCAGCAGTGAATTTTCTGGGACAGTCGGCTATGGCTACACCTTC; CDR3: CASSEFSGTVGYGYTF
D: -; size: few; V: TRBV2; J: TRBJ2-5; DNA: TGTGCCAGCAGTGCACTGGGGGAGATCCAAGAGACCCAGTACTTC; CDR3: CASSALGEIQETQYF
D: TRBD1; size: -; V: TRBV10-3; J: TRBJ1-6; DNA: TGTGCCATCAGGGAGGGACAGGGACATAATTCACCCCTCCACTTT; CDR3: CAIREGQGHNSPLHF
D: -; size: -; V: TRBV4-3; J: TRBJ1-5; DNA: TGCGCCAGCAGCCAAGATTTTGGGCAGCCCCAGCATTTT; CDR3: CASSQDFGQPQHF
D: TRBD2; size: -; V: TRBV7-9; J: TRBJ2-1; DNA: TGTGCCAGCAGCCACCAACTAGCGGGAGGTTACAATGAGCAGTTCTTC; CDR3: CASSHQLAGGYNEQFF
D: -; size: -; V: TRBV7-9; J: TRBJ2-6; DNA: TGTGCCAGCAGCGTAGAACAACGAGGGGCCAACGTCCTGACTTTC; CDR3: CASSVEQRGANVLTF
D: TRBD2; size: -; V: TRBV7-9; J: TRBJ2-7; DNA: TGTGCCAGCAGCTCCCTAGGGACTAGCGGGAGGGACGAGCAGTACTTC; CDR3: CASSSLGTSGRDEQYF
D: TRBD1; size: -; V: TRBV11-2; J: TRBJ2-2; DNA: TGTGCCAGCATCCATGGGGTCTTACCGGGTCTGATTACCAGGACAGGGAACACCGGGGAGCTGTTTTTT; CDR3: CASIHGVLPGLITRTGNTGELFF
D: TRBD2; size: few; V: TRBV7-8; J: TRBJ2-5; DNA: TGTGCCAGCAGGGAGGCTAGCGGGAGAGAGACCCAGTACTTC; CDR3: CASREASGRETQYF
D: TRBD2; size: -; V: TRBV29-1; J: TRBJ2-3; DNA: TGCAGCGTGCAACTAGCGGGAGTGGGAGATACGCAGTATTTT; CDR3: CSVQLAGVGDTQYF
D: -; size: -; V: TRBV6-5; J: TRBJ2-1; DNA: TGTGCCAGCAGTCCCCAGGGGGGGATTAACAATGAGCAGTTCTTC; CDR3: CASSPQGGINNEQFF
D: TRBD2; size: -; V: TRBV4-3; J: TRBJ2-1; DNA: TGCGCCAGCAGCCAAGATTGGCGCGGGAGGGCCACTTCCTACAATGAGCAGTTCTTC; CDR3: CASSQDWRGRATSYNEQFF
D: -; size: few; V: TRBV3-1; J: TRBJ2-7; DNA: TGTGCCAGCAGCCTGAACCCGGGTCTGGTCGAGCAGTACTTC; CDR3: CASSLNPGLVEQYF
D: TRBD1; size: few; V: TRBV2; J: TRBJ2-7; DNA: TGTGCCAGCAGGCTTAGGGACAGGGGACGCGAGCAGTACTTC; CDR3: CASRLRDRGREQYF
D: -; size: -; V: TRBV6-2/TRBV6-3; J: TRBJ1-1; DNA: TGTGCCAGCACCCCAGGGACGGGCTTTAACACTGAAGCTTTCTTT; CDR3: CASTPGTGFNTEAFF
D: -; size: many; V: TRBV12-3/TRBV12-4; J: TRBJ1-2; DNA: TGTGCCAGCAGTATCTCGGCACAGCGGGGCTACACCTTC; CDR3: CASSISAQRGYTF
D: TRBD2; size: -; V: TRBV20-1; J: TRBJ2-3; DNA: TGCAGTGCTAGAGATGCGGAGGGCAAGCGGGAACCTTTCACAGATACGCAGTATTTT; CDR3: CSARDAEGKREPFTDTQYF
D: TRBD2; size: many; V: TRBV20-1; J: TRBJ2-1; DNA: TGCAGTGCTTGGACTAGCAAGGATTCCTACAATGAGCAGTTCTTC; CDR3: CSAWTSKDSYNEQFF
D: -; size: -; V: TRBV20-1; J: TRBJ1-4; DNA: TGCAGTGCTAGCCGTCCAGGGGAGAAAGAAAAACTGTTTTTT; CDR3: CSASRPGEKEKLFF
D: -; size: few; V: TRBV27; J: TRBJ2-5; DNA: TGTGCCAGCAGTTTATCAGTTTATGAGACCCAGTACTTC; CDR3: CASSLSVYETQYF
D: TRBD1; size: few; V: TRBV5-5; J: TRBJ2-7; DNA: TGTGCCAGCAGCCGTGGGACAGGGTTGTTCTCCGAGCAGTACTTC; CDR3: CASSRGTGLFSEQYF
D: TRBD2; size: -; V: TRBV7-2; J: TRBJ2-7; DNA: TGTGCCAGCAGCTTATCCCCCCATGCGGGGGGCAGATTATCCTACGAGCAGTACTTC; CDR3: CASSLSPHAGGRLSYEQYF
D: -; size: -; V: TRBV3-1; J: TRBJ2-1; DNA: TGTGCCAGCAGCCGTACTAGAGGTGTGGGGAATGAGCAGTTCTTC; CDR3: CASSRTRGVGNEQFF
D: -; size: -; V: TRBV12-3/TRBV12-4; J: TRBJ2-5; DNA: TGTGCCAGCAGAAGTGATGGGCGGACTACAGAGACCCAGTACTTC; CDR3: CASRSDGRTTETQYF
D: -; size: -; V: TRBV27; J: TRBJ1-3; DNA: TGTGCCAGCAGTTTTCAGTATCCATCCTCCTCTGGAAACACCATATATTTT; CDR3: CASSFQYPSSSGNTIYF
D: -; size: few; V: TRBV6-5; J: TRBJ1-6; DNA: TGTGCCAGCAGTTACTCGAGAGGAGTCAATTCACCCCTCCACTTT; CDR3: CASSYSRGVNSPLHF
D: -; size: many; V: TRBV5-1; J: TRBJ2-5; DNA: TGCGCCAGCAGCTTCTCGCAAGAGACCCAGTACTTC; CDR3: CASSFSQETQYF
D: -; size: -; V: TRBV29-1; J: TRBJ2-3; DNA: TGCAGCGTTGAAGATTGGCCCCAGCCAGATACGCAGTATTTT; CDR3: CSVEDWPQPDTQYF
D: TRBD2; size: -; V: TRBV5-5; J: TRBJ2-5; DNA: TGTGCCAGCAGCCCCCAACGCGTCGGGAGGGGACTGGAGACCCAGTACTTC; CDR3: CASSPQRVGRGLETQYF
D: -; size: -; V: TRBV7-2; J: TRBJ2-5; DNA: TGTGCCAGCAGCCCACCTATGGGTCAAGAGACCCAGTACTTC; CDR3: CASSPPMGQETQYF
D: TRBD1; size: -; V: TRBV20-1; J: TRBJ2-7; DNA: TGCAGTGCTAGACCCGGGACAGCCTACGAGCAGTACTTC; CDR3: CSARPGTAYEQYF
D: TRBD2; size: -; V: TRBV7-2; J: TRBJ2-7; DNA: TGTGCCAGCAGCCCAGCGGGGGACTACGAGCAGTACTTC; CDR3: CASSPAGDYEQYF
D: TRBD1; size: -; V: TRBV11-1; J: TRBJ1-1; DNA: TGTGCCAGCAGCTCGGTTTTTTTGGGACAGGGGATACCCTGGAGGGTAGACACTGAAGCTTTCTTT; CDR3: CASSSVFLGQGIPWRVDTEAFF
D: TRBD1; size: -; V: TRBV5-1; J: TRBJ2-7; DNA: TGCGCCAGCAGCCCCGAGACAGGGATGTGCGAGCAGTACTTC; CDR3: CASSPETGMCEQYF
D: -; size: -; V: TRBV10-2; J: TRBJ2-5; DNA: TGCGCCAGCAGTGAGTCAGGGGCCCAAGAGACCCAGTACTTC; CDR3: CASSESGAQETQYF
D: -; size: -; V: TRBV20-1; J: TRBJ2-5; DNA: TGCAGTGCTAGCCGGGGCGCTAACCAAGAGACCCAGTACTTC; CDR3: CSASRGANQETQYF
D: -; size: few; V: TRBV20-1; J: TRBJ2-1; DNA: TGCAGTGCTGGCCTGGGGTCCTACAATGAGCAGTTCTTC; CDR3: CSAGLGSYNEQFF
D: -; size: many; V: TRBV20-1; J: TRBJ2-5; DNA: TGCAGTGCTAGACGGGGTGGGGAGACCCAGTACTTC; CDR3: CSARRGGETQYF
D: -; size: few; V: TRBV25-1; J: TRBJ1-1; DNA: TGTGCCAGCAGTGACAGAGGGGGGAACACTGAAGCTTTCTTT; CDR3: CASSDRGGNTEAFF
D: -; size: many; V: TRBV5-1; J: TRBJ2-5; DNA: TGCGCCAGCAGCCCGGGTGGAGGGGAGACCCAGTACTTC; CDR3: CASSPGGGETQYF
D: TRBD1; size: -; V: TRBV5-1; J: TRBJ2-7; DNA: TGCGCCAGCAGCTTGCGGGGACAGAGCTCCTACGAGCAGTACTTC; CDR3: CASSLRGQSSYEQYF